This TCR beta chain was retrieved from a study of T cell responses to AZD1222 COVID-19 vaccine (dated by TCRdb to the early 2020s). Background on the whole study: AZD1222 recipients given second doses at about 4 weeks or at about 12 weeks were pooled, since spike-specific TCR depth and breadth were not found to differ between the two schedules. TCR sequencing was performed for fewer than 250 trial participants, of whom some 200 were given two doses of AZD1222 and approximately 25 were given two doses of MenACWY control vaccine. Trial participants were enrolled by age into subgroups of 18-55, 56-69 and 70-plus years, and about 150, 27 and 61 TCR-sequenced participants, respectively, were included in these subgroups.

This clone was counted between two and nine times. This clone's antigen is unknown. Base qualities are not recorded, but no much larger clone differs from it by a single base. The investigation overall reported the following: Only five to seven AZD1222 recipients were SARS-CoV-2 seropositive at baseline, limiting conclusions about previously exposed vaccinees. The vaccine-associated CD4 TCRs covered the entire spike protein, and the dominant responses fell in regions 160-218 and 743-854. Participants were mostly white British and included more females than males, and it was suggested by the authors that clonal diversity may have been underestimated. The 56-69-year group was small, and its depth increase did not reach significance, likely because of low power. A significant rise in spike-specific TCR breadth and depth was observed after two AZD1222 doses relative to day 0 and relative to MenACWY recipients. Because no day 14 peak-response samples were available, repertoires were characterized only after the peak T cell response. Reportedly, almost half of the unique spike-specific TCRs recognized epitopes lying outside the regions that are mutated in the B.1.351 and B.1.1.7 variants.

The CDR3 regions of human TCRbeta chains were subjected to immunosequencing. Turning to the authors' computational methods: Repertoire TCRs were matched against a reference library of SARS-CoV-2-specific TCRs generated with the MIRA antigen-specificity platform. Breadth was defined as the fraction of unique TCRs that were SARS-CoV-2-associated, and depth was defined as the fraction of total T cells that were SARS-CoV-2-associated. Using the MIRA data, each spike-specific TCR was mapped to the spike region that the TCR reacts to and placed in a CD4 or CD8 class. Log10-transformed breadth and depth values were compared by one-way ANOVA with Sidak's multiple comparisons tests. This immuneACCESS table, as held by TCRdb, lists in-frame sequences with V and J called but not all clones. Of the missing ones, under half trace to an unresolved V gene in checked studies; the others have no known cause. V and J calls and clone size come straight from that table; D and trimming were deduced from the DNA. The sample table holds about 130,000 clones, of which roughly 87% were seen once. The ten largest clones take up about 1.5% of the sample.

In the paper's terms, the time point label means: baseline before first vaccination. Samples from vaccinated people were obtained from the UK trials COV001 and COV002, which included a single-blind randomized controlled phase 2/3 trial of AZD1222 (ChAdOx1 nCoV-19) in healthy adults. For TCRbeta chain sequencing, PBMC samples from trial participants were taken at day 0 and at day 28 after the second dose. According to the germline V gene, CDR1 reads MNHNS and CDR2 reads SASEGT. The junction carries 9 bases between V and J, which are trimmed by 1 base and 6 bases respectively. The CDR3 spans 13 residues, from the cysteine through the phenylalanine. Only the CDR3 DNA stays, 39 bases, in frame from base 1.

The sample consisted of peripheral blood, taken on day 0 of AZD1222 vaccination. The V gene is TRBV6-1 and the J gene is TRBJ1-1, with no confident D gene call. The origin of this receptor is an adult in good health. Here is the DNA: TGTGCCAGCAGTGAAGGCCTGGGTGCTGAAGCTTTCTTT. This is translated as CASSEGLGAEAFF.